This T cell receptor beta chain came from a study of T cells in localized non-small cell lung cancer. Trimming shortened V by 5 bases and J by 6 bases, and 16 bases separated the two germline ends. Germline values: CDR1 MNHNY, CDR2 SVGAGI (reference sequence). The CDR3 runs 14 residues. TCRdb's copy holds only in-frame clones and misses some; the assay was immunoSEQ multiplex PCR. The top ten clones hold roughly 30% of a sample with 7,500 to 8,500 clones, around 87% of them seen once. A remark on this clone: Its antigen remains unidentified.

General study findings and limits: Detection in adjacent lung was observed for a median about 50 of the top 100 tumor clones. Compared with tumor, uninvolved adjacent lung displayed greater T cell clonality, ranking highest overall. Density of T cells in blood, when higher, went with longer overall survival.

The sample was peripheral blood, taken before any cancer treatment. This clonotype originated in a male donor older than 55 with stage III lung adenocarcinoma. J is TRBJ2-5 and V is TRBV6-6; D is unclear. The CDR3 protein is CASSGKRLEQTQYF. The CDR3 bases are TGTGCCAGCAGTGGAAAAAGATTAGAGCAGACCCAGTACTTC.